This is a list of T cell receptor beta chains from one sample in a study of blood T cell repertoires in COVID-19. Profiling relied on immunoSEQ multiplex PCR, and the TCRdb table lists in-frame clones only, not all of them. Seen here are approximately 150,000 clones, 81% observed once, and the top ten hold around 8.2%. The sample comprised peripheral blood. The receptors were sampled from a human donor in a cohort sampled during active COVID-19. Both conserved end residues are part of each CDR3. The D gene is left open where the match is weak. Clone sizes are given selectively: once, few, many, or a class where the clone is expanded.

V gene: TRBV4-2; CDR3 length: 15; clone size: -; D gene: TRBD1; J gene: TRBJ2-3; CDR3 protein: CASSHRDSSTDTQYF; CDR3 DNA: TGTGCCAGCAGCCACCGGGACAGTAGCACAGATACGCAGTATTTT
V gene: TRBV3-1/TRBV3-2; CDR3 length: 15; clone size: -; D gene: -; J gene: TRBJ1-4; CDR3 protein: CASSTQGFGGEKLFF; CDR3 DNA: TGTGCCAGCAGCACTCAGGGTTTTGGGGGGGAAAAACTGTTTTTT
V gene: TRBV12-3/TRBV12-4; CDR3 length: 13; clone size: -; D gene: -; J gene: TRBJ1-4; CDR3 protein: CASRSRAGEKLFF; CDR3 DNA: TGTGCCAGCAGGTCCCGGGCGGGTGAAAAACTGTTTTTT
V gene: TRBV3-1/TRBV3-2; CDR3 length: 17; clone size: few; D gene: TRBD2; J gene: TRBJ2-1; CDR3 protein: CASSPLKAGLALSEQFF; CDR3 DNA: TGTGCCAGCAGCCCTCTAAAGGCGGGACTAGCGTTGAGTGAGCAGTTCTTC
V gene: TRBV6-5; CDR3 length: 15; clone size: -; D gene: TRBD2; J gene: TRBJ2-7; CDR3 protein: CASSMTSGSSYEQYF; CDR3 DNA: TGTGCCAGCAGTATGACTAGCGGGAGCTCCTACGAGCAGTACTTC
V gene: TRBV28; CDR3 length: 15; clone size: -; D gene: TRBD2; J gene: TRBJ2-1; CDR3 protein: CASSLFLAAYNEQFF; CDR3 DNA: TGTGCCAGCAGTTTATTCCTAGCGGCCTACAATGAGCAGTTCTTC
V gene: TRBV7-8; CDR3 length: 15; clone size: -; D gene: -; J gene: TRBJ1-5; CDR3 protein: CASSPRERGNQPQHF; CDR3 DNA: TGTGCCAGCAGCCCCCGGGAGAGAGGCAATCAGCCCCAGCATTTT
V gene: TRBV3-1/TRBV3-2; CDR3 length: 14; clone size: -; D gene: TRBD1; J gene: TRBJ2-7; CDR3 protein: CASSLRQGGYEQYF; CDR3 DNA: TGTGCCAGCAGCCTTCGACAGGGGGGCTACGAGCAGTACTTC
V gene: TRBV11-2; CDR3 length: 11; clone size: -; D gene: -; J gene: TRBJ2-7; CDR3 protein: CASTSFYEQYF; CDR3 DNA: TGTGCCAGCACCTCCTTCTACGAGCAGTACTTC
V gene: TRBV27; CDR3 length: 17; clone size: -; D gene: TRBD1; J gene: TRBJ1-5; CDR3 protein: CASSLWGTGVANQPQHF; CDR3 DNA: TGTGCCAGCAGTTTATGGGGGACAGGGGTGGCCAATCAGCCCCAGCATTTT
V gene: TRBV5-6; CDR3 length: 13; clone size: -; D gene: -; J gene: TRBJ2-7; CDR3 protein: CASRGGSIYEQYF; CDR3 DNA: TGTGCCAGCAGGGGGGGATCTATCTACGAGCAGTACTTC
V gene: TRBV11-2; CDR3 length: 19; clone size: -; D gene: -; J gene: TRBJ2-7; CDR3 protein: CASSFGTGISGRSSYEQYF; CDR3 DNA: TGTGCCAGCAGCTTCGGCACAGGGATTAGCGGGCGGAGCTCCTACGAGCAGTACTTC
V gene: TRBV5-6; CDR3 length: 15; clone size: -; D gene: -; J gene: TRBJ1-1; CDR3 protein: CASSLVGGTLTEAFF; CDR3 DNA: TGTGCCAGCAGCTTGGTTGGGGGCACTTTGACTGAAGCTTTCTTT
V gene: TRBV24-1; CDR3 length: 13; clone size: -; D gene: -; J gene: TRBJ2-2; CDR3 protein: CATSGQYTGELFF; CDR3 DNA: TGTGCCACCAGTGGACAGTACACCGGGGAGCTGTTTTTT
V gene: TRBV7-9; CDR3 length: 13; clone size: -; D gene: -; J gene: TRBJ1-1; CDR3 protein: CATTGQLNTEAFF; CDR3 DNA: TGTGCCACCACTGGACAACTGAACACTGAAGCTTTCTTT
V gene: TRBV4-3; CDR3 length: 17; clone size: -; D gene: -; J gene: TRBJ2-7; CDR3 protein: CASSQDFWCDCTYEQYF; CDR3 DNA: TGCGCCAGCAGCCAAGATTTCTGGTGCGACTGCACCTACGAGCAGTACTTC
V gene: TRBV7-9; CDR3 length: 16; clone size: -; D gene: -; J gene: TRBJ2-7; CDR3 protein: CASSHSTRETPYEQYF; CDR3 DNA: TGTGCCAGCAGCCATTCGACAAGAGAGACCCCCTACGAGCAGTACTTC
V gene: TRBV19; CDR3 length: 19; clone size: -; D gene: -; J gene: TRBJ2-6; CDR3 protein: CASSLLTGGGGSGANVLTF; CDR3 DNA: TGTGCCAGTAGTCTTCTCACAGGAGGGGGGGGATCTGGGGCCAACGTCCTGACTTTC
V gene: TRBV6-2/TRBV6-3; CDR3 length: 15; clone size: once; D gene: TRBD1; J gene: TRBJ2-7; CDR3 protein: CASSYFQGALTEQYF; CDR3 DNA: TGTGCCAGCAGTTACTTTCAGGGGGCGTTAACCGAGCAGTACTTC
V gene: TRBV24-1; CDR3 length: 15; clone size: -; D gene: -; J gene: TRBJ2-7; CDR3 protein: CATSSGHPSSYEQYF; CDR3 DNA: TGTGCCACCAGCTCGGGACACCCGAGCTCCTACGAGCAGTACTTC
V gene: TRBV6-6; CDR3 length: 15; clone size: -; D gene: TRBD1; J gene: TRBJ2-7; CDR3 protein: CASSITGTGVYEQYF; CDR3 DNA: TGTGCCAGCTCCATAACCGGGACAGGGGTATACGAGCAGTACTTC
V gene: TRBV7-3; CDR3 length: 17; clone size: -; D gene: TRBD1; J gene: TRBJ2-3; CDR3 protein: CASSLTGQGASTDTQYF; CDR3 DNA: TGTGCCAGCAGCTTAACCGGACAGGGGGCTAGCACAGATACGCAGTATTTT
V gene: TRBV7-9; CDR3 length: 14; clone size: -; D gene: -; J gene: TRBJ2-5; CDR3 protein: CASSLSGGRETQYF; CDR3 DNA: TGTGCCAGCAGCTTATCCGGGGGTCGAGAGACCCAGTACTTC
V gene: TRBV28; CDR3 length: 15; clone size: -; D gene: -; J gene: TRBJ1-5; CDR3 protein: CASSAYSGNYQPQHF; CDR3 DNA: TGTGCCAGCAGTGCGTATTCAGGGAATTATCAGCCCCAGCATTTT
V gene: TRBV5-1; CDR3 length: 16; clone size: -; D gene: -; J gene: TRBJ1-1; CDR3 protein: CASSLEGNTRNTEAFF; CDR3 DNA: TGCGCCAGCAGCTTGGAGGGGAATACAAGGAACACTGAAGCTTTCTTT